This TCR beta chain is drawn from a study of cytomegalovirus exposure and HLA in healthy donors. Healthy individuals who donated bone marrow served as the donors. CDR1 and CDR2 from the germline V gene are SEHNR and FQNEAQ (reference sequence). CDR3 size: 14 residues. Germline trimming cut 5 bases from V and 6 bases from J; bases unmatched to any gene: 7. The PCR used 60 Vbeta and 13 Jbeta primers. Here immunoSEQ multiplex PCR was the method, and the copy in TCRdb shows in-frame clones only, minus some. The sample carries about 170,000 clones, less than 80% recorded once. Study-level points and caveats: Information on immune exposure was restricted to one variable (CMV serostatus).

In regard to this clone: Its antigen is unknown.

V gene TRBV7-9 combines with J gene TRBJ1-5; 7 bases align to TRBD1. The receptor was isolated from a middle-aged man in good health and CMV-seronegative. Sequencing input: PBMCs. DNA for the CDR3: TGTGCCAGCAGCCCAGACAGGGTTGGTCAGCCCCAGCATTTT. Its protein is CASSPDRVGQPQHF.